The next 6 T cell receptor beta chains were all read from a single sample in a study of T cell responses to AZD1222 COVID-19 vaccine. Only in-frame clones appear in the TCRdb table, and some are missing; sequencing was by immunoSEQ multiplex PCR. Among tens of thousands of clones listed, roughly 92% were seen once. The sample was peripheral blood, taken on day 0 of AZD1222 vaccination. These receptors were collected from an adult in good health.

V is TRBV9 and J is TRBJ1-1; 7 nucleotides align to TRBD1. V shed 3 bases, J shed 5 bases, and the junction held 10 bases outside the gene matches. CDR1 is SGDLS, CDR2 YYNGEE, per germline. The CDR3 runs to 15 residues. CDR3 DNA sequence: TGTGCCAGCAGCGGCGGTAGGAGGGGGCGTACTGAAGCTTTCTTT. This gives the protein CASSGGRRGRTEAFF. Drawing the rest from reference TRBV9 and TRBJ1-1, the complete variable domain is DSGVTQTPKHLITATGQRVTLRCSPRSGDLSVYWYQQSLDQGLQFLIQYYNGEERAKGNILERFSAQQFPDLHSELNLSSLELGDSALYFCASSGGRRGRTEAFFGQGTRLTVV.

The chain uses TRBV5-1 and TRBJ2-1; 7 positions match TRBD1. This CDR3 has 16 residues. Germline lookup yields CDR1 SGHRS and CDR2 YFSETQ. With V trimmed by 4 bases and J by 7 bases, 14 bases remained unmatched. The DNA of the CDR3 is TGCGCCAGCAGCCAAAACACAGGGGTACGGGCGAATGAGCAGTTCTTC. It yields the protein CASSQNTGVRANEQFF.

The chain couples TRBV30 to TRBJ1-3; weak D call: TRBD1 (5 bases). The CDR3 extends over 14 amino acids. Trimming took off 3 bases at V and 8 bases at J, with 17 bases between the two ends. Germline values: CDR1 GTSNPN, CDR2 SVGIG (reference sequence). Written as DNA, the CDR3 is TGTGCCTGGAGCCTGAGGGCCTCGGGGGACACCATATATTTT. This encodes CAWSLRASGDTIYF.

The gene calls are TRBV7-2 and TRBJ2-1; 11 bases align to TRBD2. The CDR3 spans 14 residues. After removal of 3 bases from V and 8 bases from J, the junction contained 3 bases not matched to a gene. Germline V gene lookup returns CDR1 SGHTA and CDR2 FQGNSA. CDR3 amino acids: CASSLLLAGDEQFF. The DNA of the CDR3 is TGTGCCAGCAGCTTGTTACTAGCGGGGGATGAGCAGTTCTTC. The full variable domain, in which reference TRBV7-2 and TRBJ2-1 provide the parts outside the CDR3, is GAGVSQSPSNKVTEKGKDVELRCDPISGHTALYWYRQSLGQGLEFLIYFQGNSAPDKSGLPSDRFSAERTGGSVSTLTIQRTQQEDSAVYLCASSLLLAGDEQFFGPGTRLTVL.

CDR3 sequence reads: CASLSLNTEAFF. The CDR3 DNA reads as TGTGCCAGCCTCAGTCTGAACACTGAAGCTTTCTTT. This chain joins TRBV27 and TRBJ1-1; D not certain. Germline-derived CDR1 and CDR2 are MNHEY and SMNVEV (reference sequence). The CDR3 runs to 12 residues. The ends were cut back, 8 bases at V and 0 bases at J, with 7 bases in the middle.

The J gene is TRBJ1-4, the V gene TRBV19; unclear D gene. Between the trimmed V and J ends, which lost 4 bases and 3 bases, there was a span of 9 bases. The CDR3 sequence is 14 residues long. Per germline, CDR1 LNHDA and CDR2 SQIVND (reference sequence). The CDR3 reads CASSSRVPNEKLFF. The CDR3 DNA follows: TGTGCCAGTAGTAGCCGGGTACCTAATGAAAAACTGTTTTTT.